A selection of T cell receptor beta chains follows, all from one sample in a study of blood T cell repertoires in COVID-19. Clones were sequenced by immunoSEQ multiplex PCR, and TCRdb holds only the in-frame ones, with some missing. The table includes more than 85,000 clones, under 90% detected once. Source material: peripheral blood. The receptor source for this set is a man older than 75 with acute or convalescent COVID-19. CDR3s include the opening cysteine and the closing phenylalanine or tryptophan. D genes are given only for firm matches. Rows may omit the clone size; those that give it use once, few, many or a size class.

v_gene	d_gene	j_gene	abundance	CDR3nt	CDR3aa
TRBV6-5	.	TRBJ2-7	few	TGTGCCAGCAGTTACGGGGGGAGACTTTACGAGCAGTACTTC	CASSYGGRLYEQYF
TRBV20-1	.	TRBJ1-1	.	TGCAGCTCGGAGATGAACACTGAAGCTTTCTTT	CSSEMNTEAFF
TRBV28	TRBD1	TRBJ2-7	few	TGTGCCAGCAGTGACTCCGGGACAGGGGCCTACGAGCAGTACTTC	CASSDSGTGAYEQYF
TRBV3-1/TRBV3-2	.	TRBJ2-2	.	TGTGCCAGCAGCTACCACCCCAACAGGGTGCCCGGGGAGCTGTTTTTT	CASSYHPNRVPGELFF
TRBV5-1	TRBD1	TRBJ2-7	.	TGCGCCAGCAAAGGGACAGCCTACGAGCAGTACTTC	CASKGTAYEQYF
TRBV5-1	.	TRBJ2-2	.	TGCGCCAGCAGCTTGGACGGAGTAAGCACCGGGGAGCTGTTTTTT	CASSLDGVSTGELFF
TRBV19	TRBD1	TRBJ1-5	.	TGTGCCAGTAGTATGGGACAGGGAGTTCAGCCCCAGCATTTT	CASSMGQGVQPQHF
TRBV29-1	TRBD2	TRBJ2-5	.	TGCAGCGCTACAGCGGGAGCGGGAGAGACCCAGTACTTC	CSATAGAGETQYF
TRBV5-1	.	TRBJ2-5	.	TGCGCCAGCAGCCCATTCCGGGACACTAATCAAGAGACCCAGTACTTC	CASSPFRDTNQETQYF
TRBV5-1	TRBD1	TRBJ2-7	.	TGCGCCAGCAGCAAGACAGGGATGACCTACGAGCAGTACTTC	CASSKTGMTYEQYF
TRBV29-1	TRBD1	TRBJ2-7	.	TGCAGCGTTGAAGGGACAGGGGAAGGCGAGCAGTACTTC	CSVEGTGEGEQYF
TRBV28	.	TRBJ2-7	few	TGTGCCAGCAGTTTATACGAACTAGATTACGAGCAGTACTTC	CASSLYELDYEQYF
TRBV6-5	.	TRBJ1-5	once	TGTGCCAGCAGTTACTCGCGGGGGGGCAATCAGCCCCAGCATTTT	CASSYSRGGNQPQHF
TRBV7-3	TRBD1	TRBJ2-7	.	TGTGCCAGCAGCTTCGGGACAGGGGGCGAGCAGTACTTC	CASSFGTGGEQYF
TRBV12-3/TRBV12-4	.	TRBJ1-6	.	TGTGCCAGCAGTTTAGTAGAGAATTCACCCCTCCACTTT	CASSLVENSPLHF
TRBV5-6	.	TRBJ2-6	.	TGTGCCAGCAGCCTACCAGGGGCTGGGGCCAACGTCCTGACTTTC	CASSLPGAGANVLTF
TRBV5-1	TRBD1	TRBJ1-5	.	TGCGCCAGCAGCTTGGGGACAGGTTACAATCAGCCCCAGCATTTT	CASSLGTGYNQPQHF
TRBV28	.	TRBJ1-6	.	TGTGCCAGCAGCCTCGATTCACCCCTCCACTTT	CASSLDSPLHF
TRBV21-1	.	TRBJ2-7	.	TGTGCCAGCACCGATAGCGGGAGGGGTTCCTACGAGCAGTACTTC	CASTDSGRGSYEQYF
TRBV5-1	.	TRBJ2-2	.	TGCGCCAGCAGCTTGGGGGGCGCGAACACCGGGGAGCTGTTTTTT	CASSLGGANTGELFF
TRBV15	.	TRBJ2-3	.	TGTGCCACCGCCGGACTCCCTGCAGATACGCAGTATTTT	CATAGLPADTQYF
TRBV28	TRBD2	TRBJ2-7	.	TGTGCCAGCCGGAGCGGGACGCAAATCCACGAGCAGTACTTC	CASRSGTQIHEQYF
TRBV2	.	TRBJ2-2	.	TGTGCCAGCAGTGGTCAGCGGGCCAACACCGGGGAGCTGTTTTTT	CASSGQRANTGELFF
TRBV5-1	.	TRBJ2-7	.	TGCGCCAGCAGCTTGCCGACAGAAAACGAGCAGTACTTC	CASSLPTENEQYF
TRBV28	TRBD1	TRBJ2-7	.	TGTGCCAGCAGTGCCGGGACAGGGACCTACGAGCAGTACTTC	CASSAGTGTYEQYF
TRBV4-3	.	TRBJ1-3	.	TGCGCCAGCAGCCAAGATTCAAGTAGCTCTGGAAACACCATATATTTT	CASSQDSSSSGNTIYF
TRBV3-1/TRBV3-2	.	TRBJ2-3	.	TGTGCCAGCAGCCTCGAACTAGTTAGCACAGATACGCAGTATTTT	CASSLELVSTDTQYF
TRBV5-6	.	TRBJ1-6	.	TGTGCCAGCAGCTACTACGGTACGGTCAATTCACCCCTCCACTTT	CASSYYGTVNSPLHF
TRBV7-7	TRBD2	TRBJ2-7	.	TGTGCTAGCAGCTTGGGGACTAGCGACTCCTACGAGCAGTACTTC	CASSLGTSDSYEQYF
TRBV7-2	TRBD1	TRBJ2-6	once	TGTGCCAGCAGCCCCCAGGGGGCAAGATTCTCTGGGGCCAACGTCCTGACTTTC	CASSPQGARFSGANVLTF
TRBV9	.	TRBJ2-5	.	TGTGCCAGCAGCGGTAGGGGAGGGGGGCTAGCATCGGAGACCCAGTACTTC	CASSGRGGGLASETQYF
TRBV15	.	TRBJ1-2	.	TGTGCCACCAGCAGAGATCCGCAGGACAGAAAAGGCTACACCTTC	CATSRDPQDRKGYTF
TRBV14	.	TRBJ2-3	.	TGTGCCAGCAGCCAAGCTGGACACGATACGCAGTATTTT	CASSQAGHDTQYF
TRBV20-1	.	TRBJ2-5	once	TGCAGTGCTAGAGAGACTGCCTTCCAGTACTTC	CSARETAFQYF
TRBV7-9	.	TRBJ1-5	.	TGTGCCAGCAGCTTAGACTTAAGTGGCAATCAGCCCCAGCATTTT	CASSLDLSGNQPQHF
TRBV5-1	.	TRBJ1-2	.	TGCGCCAGCAGCCCCGAAGTGGGGCGCGCCAACTATGGCTACACCTTC	CASSPEVGRANYGYTF
TRBV5-1	TRBD1	TRBJ1-6	.	TGCGCCAGCAGCTTGGCGCCGGACAGGGGTGATTCACCCCTCCACTTT	CASSLAPDRGDSPLHF
TRBV5-4	TRBD1	TRBJ2-1	.	TGTGCCAGCAGCCAAGACAGGGGGCTGGGGAATGAGCAGTTCTTC	CASSQDRGLGNEQFF
TRBV5-1	TRBD1	TRBJ1-6	.	TGCGCCAGCAGCTTGAGGGGGCGCGGGGATAATTCACCCCTCCACTTT	CASSLRGRGDNSPLHF
TRBV27	TRBD2	TRBJ2-7	once	TGTGCCAGCAGTTCTTCCAGGACTAGCGGGGCGTCCTACGAGCAGTACTTC	CASSSSRTSGASYEQYF
TRBV2	TRBD1	TRBJ1-1	.	TGTGCCAGCAGGACAGGGTCGGTGAACACTGAAGCTTTCTTT	CASRTGSVNTEAFF
TRBV6-5	.	TRBJ1-3	.	TGTGCCAGCGTGTGGAGTTTCGGAAACACCATATATTTT	CASVWSFGNTIYF
TRBV4-1	.	TRBJ1-5	few	TGCGCCAGCAGCCTTTTCGCAGGGCGCGATCAGCCCCAGCATTTT	CASSLFAGRDQPQHF
TRBV2	.	TRBJ1-5	.	TGTGCCAGCAGTAAAGATAGGCATCAGGGTACTAATCAGCCCCAGCATTTT	CASSKDRHQGTNQPQHF
TRBV4-3	TRBD1	TRBJ2-7	.	TGCGCCAGCAGCCAAGATAGGGGGCTCGGACAGGGGACCTACGAGCAGTACTTC	CASSQDRGLGQGTYEQYF
TRBV2	.	TRBJ1-5	few	TGTGCCAGCAGTGACAGAAATCAGCCCCAGCATTTT	CASSDRNQPQHF
TRBV6-5	.	TRBJ1-4	.	TGTGCCAGCACCAGACAGGCGCAGGGTGAAAAACTGTTTTTT	CASTRQAQGEKLFF
TRBV28	.	TRBJ1-1	.	TGTGCCAGCAGTTTTTATAGCCCGGGCACTGAAGCTTTCTTT	CASSFYSPGTEAFF
TRBV5-6	.	TRBJ2-5	once	TGTGCCAGCAGCCATCCGCGCCCCCAAGAGACCCAGTACTTC	CASSHPRPQETQYF